Each of the 17 T cell receptor beta chains below was sequenced from the same sample in a study of cytotoxic CD8 clonotypes in ibrutinib-treated CLL. Sequencing was performed with immunoSEQ multiplex PCR; in TCRdb, only in-frame clones are kept and a portion is missing. The table records about 50,000 clones, less than 90% of them present only once. This specimen was PBMCs, taken after 24 months of ibrutinib treatment. The source of these receptors is a human donor with chronic lymphocytic leukemia.

The gene calls are TRBV5-4 and TRBJ1-2; D is undetermined. The germline V and J ends were trimmed by 0 bases and 8 bases, with 17 bases remaining between them. In germline, CDR1 is SGHNT, CDR2 YYREEE (reference sequence). The CDR3 runs to 15 residues. CDR3 amino acids: CASSLGDSPFGGYTF. In DNA form, the CDR3 reads TGTGCCAGCAGCTTGGGGGATTCCCCATTTGGGGGCTACACCTTC.

J is TRBJ2-1 and V is TRBV27; 10 nucleotides agree with TRBD2. Germline V gives CDR1 MNHEY, CDR2 SMNVEV (reference sequence). J lost 5 bases, V lost 2 bases, and 12 bases had no gene match. The CDR3 totals 18 residues. CDR3 bases: TGTGCCAGCAGTTTAGGATTGGCTAGCGGGAGTTTAGACAATGAGCAGTTCTTC. It yields the protein CASSLGLASGSLDNEQFF.

The chain recombines TRBV6-6 with TRBJ2-7, with unresolved D. Germline values: CDR1 MNHNY, CDR2 SVGAGI (reference sequence). The CDR3 loop spans 13 amino acids. V lost 6 bases and J 3 bases, leaving 12 bases between the germline ends. The CDR3 here is CASSPTLNYEQYF. The DNA of the CDR3 is TGTGCCAGCAGCCCAACCCTGAACTACGAGCAGTACTTC.

V and J are TRBV15 and TRBJ2-3, with no clear D. Germline lookup yields CDR1 LNHNV and CDR2 YYDKDF (reference sequence). V lost 4 bases and J 3 bases, leaving 17 bases between the germline ends. This CDR3 contains 16 residues. CDR3 amino acids: CATSKTRNLWTDTQYF. The CDR3 bases are TGTGCCACCAGCAAGACACGGAACCTGTGGACAGATACGCAGTATTTT.

The chain recombines TRBV30 with TRBJ1-4; D is perhaps TRBD1 (5 bases). Germline-derived CDR1 and CDR2 are GTSNPN and SVGIG (reference sequence). This CDR3 is 14 amino acids long. V was clipped by 1 base and J by 5 bases, with 11 bases between them. The CDR3 nucleotides read TGTGCCTGGAGTGGCGGGGGTTCGAATGAAAAACTGTTTTTT. Translation: CAWSGGGSNEKLFF.

The rearrangement uses TRBV9 and TRBJ2-6, with D uncertain. This CDR3 comprises 16 residues. V lost 2 bases and J 0 bases, leaving 9 bases between the germline ends. The V gene's germline CDR1 is SGDLS and CDR2 YYNGEE. CDR3 protein: CASSVRISSGANVLTF. The DNA for the CDR3 is TGTGCCAGCAGCGTGCGAATAAGCTCTGGGGCCAACGTCCTGACTTTC.

V and J are TRBV7-9 and TRBJ2-1, with D unclear. The V end was cut by 6 bases, the J end by 6 bases, with 6 bases between. The CDR3 covers 11 residues. Germline V gene lookup returns CDR1 SEHNR and CDR2 FQNEAQ (reference sequence). CDR3 in amino acids: CASRKSNEQFF. CDR3 DNA sequence: TGTGCCAGCAGGAAAAGCAATGAGCAGTTCTTC. Full variable domain (rest looked up from reference TRBV7-9 and TRBJ2-1): DTGVSQNPRHKITKRGQNVTFRCDPISEHNRLYWYRQTLGQGPEFLTYFQNEAQLEKSRLLSDRFSAERPKGSFSTLEIQRTEQGDSAMYLCASRKSNEQFFGPGTRLTVL.

This clone was counted a single time. V is TRBV30 and J is TRBJ2-7, with 10 bases matching TRBD1. Trimming at V came to 1 base and at J to 5 bases, leaving 17 bases not matched to a gene. The CDR3 loop spans 18 amino acids. Germline V gene data show CDR1 as GTSNPN and CDR2 as SVGIG (reference sequence). The DNA of the CDR3 is TGTGCCTGGAGTGGAAAGGTAATGGGACAGGGGACGGTCCACGAGCAGTACTTC. As protein: CAWSGKVMGQGTVHEQYF.

The J gene is TRBJ2-7, the V gene TRBV5-4; 7 nucleotides line up with TRBD2. V was pared by 4 bases and J by 6 bases, with 7 bases of the junction left unmatched. Germline V CDR1 and CDR2: SGHNT, YYREEE (reference sequence). The CDR3 length is 13 residues. CDR3 region: CASSPASGIEQYF. For the CDR3, the DNA is TGTGCCAGCAGCCCAGCCAGCGGGATCGAGCAGTACTTC.

The gene calls are TRBV5-1 and TRBJ1-2, with 7 bases aligning to TRBD1. This CDR3 has 15 amino acids. The V segment lost 4 bases and the J segment 0 bases; nucleotides outside the gene matches: 6. Germline assignment: CDR1 SGHRS and CDR2 YFSETQ. The CDR3 reads CASSLGDSPNYGYTF. In DNA, the CDR3 is TGCGCCAGCAGCCTAGGGGACAGCCCTAACTATGGCTACACCTTC.

This chain links TRBV27 with TRBJ1-5; 8 nucleotides align to TRBD1. The CDR3 consists of 14 residues. After removal of 6 bases from V and 9 bases from J, the junction contained 10 bases not matched to a gene. The germline gives CDR1 MNHEY, CDR2 SMNVEV (reference sequence). The CDR3 bases are TGTGCCAGCAGGGGTACAGGGGGAGAGAGGCCCCAGCATTTT. Translation gives CASRGTGGERPQHF.

The chain links TRBV29-1 to TRBJ2-2; unclear D gene. Germline V gene lookup returns CDR1 SQVTM and CDR2 ANQGSEA. V was clipped by 4 bases and J by 1 base, with 7 bases between them. The CDR3 loop spans 13 amino acids. CDR3 sequence (DNA): TGCAGCGTTGGGGCGAAGAACACCGGGGAGCTGTTTTTT. This translates into CSVGAKNTGELFF.

This chain links TRBV12-1 with TRBJ2-5. TRBV12-1 is described as a pseudogene. CDR3 length: 16 amino acids. As DNA, the CDR3 is TGTGCCAGCAGCCCGCCAGGGGGGGCCCCTCAAGAGACCCAGTACTTC. Amino acids: CASSPPGGAPQETQYF.

This clone was seen just once. The rearrangement uses TRBV5-1 and TRBJ2-1; 10 positions match TRBD2. Losses at the gene ends were 0 bases for V and 7 bases for J; bases not matched to a gene: 10. The germline V gene has CDR1 SGHRS and CDR2 YFSETQ. The CDR3 covers 17 residues. The CDR3 protein is CASSLGTSGVQSNEQFF. CDR3 coding DNA: TGCGCCAGCAGCTTGGGAACTAGCGGGGTACAATCTAATGAGCAGTTCTTC.

The genes are TRBV7-7 and TRBJ2-1, with 8 bases that match TRBD2. Trimming cost V 4 bases and J 11 bases; bases outside gene matches: 4. Germline V gene lookup returns CDR1 SSHAT and CDR2 FNYEAQ (reference sequence). CDR3 length equals 12 residues. The CDR3 loop is CASSSYSGKQFF. CDR3 in DNA: TGTGCCAGCAGCTCCTATAGCGGGAAGCAGTTCTTC.

The chain combines TRBV30 with TRBJ1-2; TRBD1 might be the D (5 bases). The CDR3 is made up of 15 amino acids. Trimming cost V 3 bases and J 3 bases, with 17 bases left between them. The germline gives CDR1 GTSNPN, CDR2 SVGIG (reference sequence). The CDR3 loop reads CAWRRALGDDYGYTF. Written as DNA, the CDR3 is TGTGCCTGGAGGAGGGCCCTGGGGGATGACTATGGCTACACCTTC.

This chain connects TRBV28 to TRBJ1-1, with 7 bases fitting TRBD1. With 7 bases clipped from V and 1 base from J, the junction kept 18 bases outside the gene matches. Per the germline V gene, CDR1 is MDHEN and CDR2 is SYDVKM. The CDR3 covers 18 residues. The CDR3 here is CASINERDRVIGNTEAFF. The DNA of the CDR3 is TGTGCCAGCATCAACGAAAGAGACAGGGTGATTGGGAACACTGAAGCTTTCTTT. Complete variable domain (other parts from reference TRBV28 and TRBJ1-1): DVKVTQSSRYLVKRTGEKVFLECVQDMDHENMFWYRQDPGLGLRLIYFSYDVKMKEKGDIPEGYSVSREKKERFSLILESASTNQTSMYLCASINERDRVIGNTEAFFGQGTRLTVV.